A selection of T cell receptor beta chains follows, all from one sample in a study of CD4+ T cells in melanoma. Measured with immunoSEQ multiplex PCR; TCRdb has only the in-frame clones, and not every one. Here the sample spans around 130,000 clones, around 90% being singletons. The receptors originated from a human donor with melanoma. CDR3s include the opening cysteine and the closing phenylalanine or tryptophan. A D gene is named only where the DNA matches it firmly. Not all rows give a size; the values are once, few, many and, for expanded clones, a class.

CDR3: CAISESKVRSGTDTQYF
DNA: TGTGCCATCAGTGAGTCGAAGGTGCGTAGCGGGACAGATACGCAGTATTTT
V: TRBV10-3
size: -
J: TRBJ2-3
length: 17
D: TRBD2

CDR3: CASSQVLGGGDTQYF
DNA: TGCGCCAGCAGCCAAGTACTCGGGGGAGGGGATACGCAGTATTTT
V: TRBV4-1
size: -
J: TRBJ2-3
length: 15
D: TRBD2

CDR3: CASSYGLAGGGEQFF
DNA: TGTGCCAGCAGTTACGGACTAGCGGGGGGGGGTGAGCAGTTCTTC
V: TRBV6-5
size: -
J: TRBJ2-1
length: 15
D: TRBD2

CDR3: CATSRDGAALNTEAFF
DNA: TGTGCCACCAGCAGAGATGGGGCAGCTTTGAACACTGAAGCTTTCTTT
V: TRBV15
size: -
J: TRBJ1-1
length: 16
D: -

CDR3: CASSFSSGGSNTGELFF
DNA: TGCGCCAGCAGCTTTTCTAGCGGGGGGTCGAACACCGGGGAGCTGTTTTTT
V: TRBV5-1
size: -
J: TRBJ2-2
length: 17
D: TRBD2

CDR3: CASSYLATSHNEQFF
DNA: TGTGCCAGCAGTTACTTAGCGACTAGCCACAATGAGCAGTTCTTC
V: TRBV6-5
size: once
J: TRBJ2-1
length: 15
D: TRBD2

CDR3: CASRQDRGYNEQFF
DNA: TGTGCCAGCAGACAGGACAGGGGGTACAATGAGCAGTTCTTC
V: TRBV6-5
size: once
J: TRBJ2-1
length: 14
D: TRBD1

CDR3: CASSLMGRPNTEAFF
DNA: TGCGCCAGCAGCTTGATGGGACGGCCGAACACTGAAGCTTTCTTT
V: TRBV5-1
size: -
J: TRBJ1-1
length: 15
D: -

CDR3: CASSGPGGYTF
DNA: TGCGCCAGCAGTGGACCTGGAGGCTACACCTTC
V: TRBV10-1
size: -
J: TRBJ1-2
length: 11
D: -

CDR3: CASSIVSDSSEAFF
DNA: TGTGCCAGTAGTATAGTCTCGGACAGCTCTGAAGCTTTCTTT
V: TRBV19
size: -
J: TRBJ1-1
length: 14
D: -

CDR3: CASRPQGATLYEQYF
DNA: TGTGCCAGCAGACCACAGGGGGCAACCCTCTACGAGCAGTACTTC
V: TRBV6-5
size: -
J: TRBJ2-7
length: 15
D: TRBD1

CDR3: CASSRFLSGQTNSPLHF
DNA: TGTGCCAGCAGCAGGTTTTTATCGGGACAGACAAATTCACCCCTCCACTTT
V: TRBV5-5
size: once
J: TRBJ1-6
length: 17
D: TRBD1

CDR3: CASSQRGAPSRGETQYF
DNA: TGTGCCAGCAGCCAACGGGGGGCCCCGTCGAGGGGCGAGACCCAGTACTTC
V: TRBV4-2
size: -
J: TRBJ2-5
length: 17
D: -

CDR3: CASSLGNPWDNEQFF
DNA: TGCGCCAGCAGCCTCGGGAACCCTTGGGACAATGAGCAGTTCTTC
V: TRBV5-1
size: -
J: TRBJ2-1
length: 15
D: -

CDR3: CASSEAGTRVAFF
DNA: TGTGCCAGCAGTGAAGCCGGGACAAGAGTAGCTTTCTTT
V: TRBV6-1
size: -
J: TRBJ1-1
length: 13
D: -

CDR3: CASSWGRRSTGELFF
DNA: TGTGCCAGCTCATGGGGACGGCGGAGCACCGGGGAGCTGTTTTTT
V: TRBV2
size: -
J: TRBJ2-2
length: 15
D: -

CDR3: CAWGPGLGSEKLFF
DNA: TGTGCCTGGGGACCGGGACTCGGGAGTGAAAAACTGTTTTTT
V: TRBV30
size: -
J: TRBJ1-4
length: 14
D: -

CDR3: CATSRETDSGYTF
DNA: TGTGCCACCAGCAGAGAGACAGACTCTGGCTACACCTTC
V: TRBV15
size: -
J: TRBJ1-2
length: 13
D: -

CDR3: CAWSVRLAGESYEQYF
DNA: TGTGCCTGGAGCGTCCGACTAGCGGGGGAGAGCTACGAGCAGTACTTC
V: TRBV30
size: -
J: TRBJ2-7
length: 16
D: TRBD2

CDR3: CASSLSGSGGNYGYTF
DNA: TGTGCCAGCAGCTTATCGGGTTCAGGGGGTAACTATGGCTACACCTTC
V: TRBV7-9
size: -
J: TRBJ1-2
length: 16
D: TRBD1

CDR3: CAWSGAVADTQYF
DNA: TGTGCCTGGAGTGGGGCGGTGGCAGATACGCAGTATTTT
V: TRBV30
size: -
J: TRBJ2-3
length: 13
D: -

CDR3: CASSISYEQYF
DNA: TGTGCCAGCAGCATCTCCTACGAGCAGTACTTC
V: TRBV5-5
size: -
J: TRBJ2-7
length: 11
D: -

CDR3: CASAPPGNSYGYTF
DNA: TGTGCCAGCGCCCCCCCCGGGAACTCCTATGGCTACACCTTC
V: TRBV18
size: few
J: TRBJ1-2
length: 14
D: -

CDR3: CASTTRWARSITGELFF
DNA: TGTGCCAGCACCACTAGGTGGGCCAGAAGTATAACCGGGGAGCTGTTTTTT
V: TRBV21-1
size: -
J: TRBJ2-2
length: 17
D: -

CDR3: CASTMSGGDTGELFF
DNA: TGCGCCAGCACCATGTCAGGGGGGGACACCGGGGAGCTGTTTTTT
V: TRBV5-1
size: -
J: TRBJ2-2
length: 15
D: -

CDR3: CASRRTSLADSEQFF
DNA: TGCGCCAGCAGAAGGACTAGCTTAGCAGATTCTGAGCAGTTCTTC
V: TRBV10-2
size: -
J: TRBJ2-1
length: 15
D: TRBD2

CDR3: CASSVVAQGDIETQYF
DNA: TGTGCCAGCAGCGTAGTCGCGCAGGGTGACATCGAGACCCAGTACTTC
V: TRBV9
size: -
J: TRBJ2-5
length: 16
D: -

CDR3: CASSSTGSNETPQHF
DNA: TGTGCCAGCAGCTCAACCGGGTCTAACGAGACGCCCCAGCATTTT
V: TRBV7-9
size: -
J: TRBJ1-5
length: 15
D: -

CDR3: CASSLRLAAGELFF
DNA: TGTGCCAGCAGCTTAAGACTAGCTGCCGGGGAGCTGTTTTTT
V: TRBV7-3
size: -
J: TRBJ2-2
length: 14
D: TRBD2

CDR3: CASSMPAGGADEQFF
DNA: TGTGCCAGTAGTATGCCAGCGGGGGGGGCCGATGAGCAGTTCTTC
V: TRBV19
size: -
J: TRBJ2-1
length: 15
D: TRBD2

CDR3: CASSQARGGLGGYGYTF
DNA: TGTGCCAGCAGCCAAGCTAGGGGAGGGCTGGGAGGATATGGCTACACCTTC
V: TRBV4-2
size: -
J: TRBJ1-2
length: 17
D: -

CDR3: CASSALTNYGYTF
DNA: TGTGCCAGCAGCGCACTGACTAACTATGGCTACACCTTC
V: TRBV9
size: -
J: TRBJ1-2
length: 13
D: -

CDR3: CASSPGQGKNANTGELFF
DNA: TGTGCCAGCTCACCGGGACAGGGGAAAAACGCGAACACCGGGGAGCTGTTTTTT
V: TRBV18
size: -
J: TRBJ2-2
length: 18
D: TRBD1

CDR3: CASSFNRDNEQFF
DNA: TGTGCCAGCAGCTTTAACAGAGACAATGAGCAGTTCTTC
V: TRBV7-2
size: -
J: TRBJ2-1
length: 13
D: -

CDR3: CAWSPGQAFLGYTF
DNA: TGTGCCTGGAGCCCGGGACAGGCTTTTCTTGGCTACACCTTC
V: TRBV30
size: once
J: TRBJ1-2
length: 14
D: TRBD1

CDR3: CASSQESGELFF
DNA: TGTGCCAGCAGCCAAGAATCCGGGGAGCTGTTTTTT
V: TRBV7-6
size: once
J: TRBJ2-2
length: 12
D: -

CDR3: CASSLDRGGGYTF
DNA: TGTGCCAGCAGCCTTGACAGGGGAGGAGGCTACACCTTC
V: TRBV5-6
size: -
J: TRBJ1-2
length: 13
D: TRBD1

CDR3: CASSLVSPRMNTEAFF
DNA: TGTGCCAGCAGCTTAGTCAGTCCCCGAATGAACACTGAAGCTTTCTTT
V: TRBV11-2
size: -
J: TRBJ1-1
length: 16
D: -

CDR3: CASSIDLWGTQYF
DNA: TGTGCCAGTAGTATAGATCTATGGGGTACGCAGTATTTT
V: TRBV19
size: -
J: TRBJ2-3
length: 13
D: -

CDR3: CASSLGDSQGTEAFF
DNA: TGCGCCAGCAGCTTGGGGGACAGCCAGGGCACTGAAGCTTTCTTT
V: TRBV5-1
size: -
J: TRBJ1-1
length: 15
D: TRBD1

CDR3: CASSSDNYEQYF
DNA: TGTGCCAGCAGCTCAGATAACTACGAGCAGTACTTC
V: TRBV7-2
size: -
J: TRBJ2-7
length: 12
D: -

CDR3: CASSKGILAAEAFF
DNA: TGTGCCAGCAGCAAAGGGATATTGGCCGCTGAAGCTTTCTTT
V: TRBV6-1
size: -
J: TRBJ1-1
length: 14
D: -

CDR3: CAWESGTGNYEQYF
DNA: TGTGCCTGGGAATCCGGGACTGGAAACTACGAGCAGTACTTC
V: TRBV30
size: -
J: TRBJ2-7
length: 14
D: -

CDR3: CASSVTVNIYTDTQYF
DNA: TGTGCCAGCAGCGTAACTGTAAATATTTACACAGATACGCAGTATTTT
V: TRBV9
size: -
J: TRBJ2-3
length: 16
D: -

CDR3: CASSSRTVSDTQYF
DNA: TGTGCCAGTAGTTCGCGGACGGTTTCAGATACGCAGTATTTT
V: TRBV19
size: -
J: TRBJ2-3
length: 14
D: -

CDR3: CASSPGTGIGSETQYF
DNA: TGTGCCAGCAGTCCAGGGACAGGGATCGGGTCAGAGACCCAGTACTTC
V: TRBV28
size: -
J: TRBJ2-5
length: 16
D: TRBD1

CDR3: CAWSEGPWPPLHF
DNA: TGTGCCTGGAGCGAGGGACCTTGGCCACCCCTCCACTTT
V: TRBV30
size: -
J: TRBJ1-6
length: 13
D: -

CDR3: CASSLTGDYEQYF
DNA: TGTGCCAGCAGCCTAACAGGGGACTACGAGCAGTACTTC
V: TRBV9
size: -
J: TRBJ2-7
length: 13
D: TRBD1

CDR3: CASSLAPLDSQETQYF
DNA: TGCGCCAGCAGCTTGGCCCCCCTGGACAGCCAAGAGACCCAGTACTTC
V: TRBV5-1
size: -
J: TRBJ2-5
length: 16
D: -

CDR3: CASSSSRGETQYF
DNA: TGTGCCAGCAGTTCGTCCCGGGGGGAGACCCAGTACTTC
V: TRBV27
size: -
J: TRBJ2-5
length: 13
D: -

CDR3: CAWSADLNTEAFF
DNA: TGTGCCTGGAGTGCCGACCTTAACACTGAAGCTTTCTTT
V: TRBV30
size: once
J: TRBJ1-1
length: 13
D: -

CDR3: CASSVGGGAVGYTF
DNA: TGTGCCAGCAGCGTAGGGGGTGGGGCCGTAGGCTACACCTTC
V: TRBV9
size: once
J: TRBJ1-2
length: 14
D: -

CDR3: CASSEGGETPYNEQFF
DNA: TGTGCCAGCAGTGAAGGTGGGGAAACCCCATACAATGAGCAGTTCTTC
V: TRBV6-1
size: -
J: TRBJ2-1
length: 16
D: -